The 5 T cell receptor beta chains below were found in one sample sequenced in a study of spatial heterogeneity in lung cancer. Time point of the sample: sample taken at primary tumor resection. One entry per CDR3 protein results from TCRdb running MiXCR on the 5' RACE reads. The sample has 90,000 to 95,000 distinct CDR3 sequences, about 12% seen once. Sequenced here: PBMCs, sampled at surgery. These receptors originate from a male donor with early-stage non-small cell lung cancer.

This clonotype was picked up a small number of times. The chain is built from TRBV6-2 or TRBV6-3 and TRBJ2-2, with D possibly matching TRBD2 (5 bases). CDR1 and CDR2 (germline): MNHEY, SVGEGT. Trimming shortened V by 1 base and J by 5 bases, and 11 bases separated the two germline ends. The CDR3 is made up of 15 amino acids. CDR3 in amino acids: CASSYWDTSTGELFF. The CDR3 nucleotides read TGTGCCAGCAGTTACTGGGATACTAGTACCGGGGAGCTGTTTTTT.

As to this clonotype: A much larger clone lies one base from this, so it may be a read error. CDR3 sequence: CASNPDREQETQYF. The CDR3, as DNA: TGTGCCAGCAATCCCGACAGGGAGCAAGAGACCCAGTACTTC. The genes are TRBV25-1 and TRBJ2-5, with 7 nucleotides matching TRBD1. Germline V gene data show CDR1 as MGHDK and CDR2 as SYGVNS. After removal of 7 bases from V and 2 bases from J, the junction contained 7 bases not matched to a gene. There are 14 residues in the CDR3.

J is TRBJ1-5 and V is TRBV28; D is uncertain. Trimming removed 4 bases at V and 5 bases at J, with 9 bases between. The germline gives CDR1 MDHEN, CDR2 SYDVKM. This CDR3 spans 13 amino acids. For the CDR3, the DNA is TGTGCCAGCAGTTCTGAGAGGTATCAGCCCCAGCATTTT. Translating gives CASSSERYQPQHF.

This clonotype appeared a few times. The chain carries TRBV20-1 and TRBJ1-5; no firm D call. The germline gives CDR1 DFQATT, CDR2 SNEGSKA (reference sequence). The CDR3 length is 13 residues. V was pared by 7 bases and J by 0 bases, with 10 bases between. The CDR3 region is CSGYGHSNQPQHF. In DNA form, the CDR3 reads TGCAGTGGGTATGGGCATAGCAATCAGCCCCAGCATTTT.

This sequence joins TRBV28 and TRBJ2-6; 7 bases map to TRBD1. The CDR3 is made up of 15 amino acids. Germline-derived CDR1 and CDR2 are MDHEN and SYDVKM. The junction had 6 bases not matched to a gene; V was cut back by 6 bases and J by 4 bases. The CDR3: CASSKQGSGANVLTF. The CDR3 DNA reads TGTGCCAGCAGCAAACAGGGGTCCGGGGCCAACGTCCTGACTTTC.